This is a list of T cell receptor beta chains from one sample in a study of post-analysis software for immune sequencing data. One entry per CDR3 protein results from TCRdb running MiXCR on the PCR reads. The sample yields 250,000 to 300,000 distinct CDR3 sequences, roughly a third seen once. The specimen was blood. The receptors originated from a girl aged 10-17 years with multiple sclerosis. CDR3s include the opening cysteine and the closing phenylalanine or tryptophan. A D gene is named only where the DNA matches it firmly. Only some rows state a clone size, as once, few, many or a class for expanded clones.

j_call | clone_size | d_call | v_call | cdr3_aa | cdr3_nt
TRBJ2-3 | . | TRBD2 | TRBV7-2 | CASSDGLAGTTDTQYF | TGTGCCAGCAGCGATGGACTAGCGGGTACCACAGATACGCAGTATTTT
TRBJ2-2 | once | TRBD1 | TRBV5-1 | CASSLIMGQGANTGELFF | TGCGCCAGCAGCTTGATTATGGGACAGGGGGCGAACACCGGGGAGCTGTTTTTT
TRBJ1-1 | many | . | TRBV7-8 | CASSLRQSLRTQAFF | TGTGCCAGCAGCTTACGACAAAGTCTTAGGACCCAAGCTTTCTTT
TRBJ2-3 | many | TRBD1 | TRBV6-5 | CASRPGQGRSTDTQYF | TGTGCCAGCAGGCCGGGACAGGGAAGGAGCACAGATACGCAGTATTTT
TRBJ2-7 | . | . | TRBV29-1 | CSVVGDSYEQYF | TGCAGCGTGGTGGGGGACTCCTACGAGCAGTACTTC
TRBJ1-2 | many | TRBD1 | TRBV27 | CASSIPRQGARGNYGYTF | TGTGCCAGCAGTATCCCGCGACAGGGGGCGCGCGGTAACTATGGCTACACCTTC
TRBJ2-7 | many | TRBD2 | TRBV6-2/TRBV6-3 | CASSYESGIPSYEQYF | TGTGCCAGCAGTTACGAGAGCGGGATTCCCTCCTACGAGCAGTACTTC
TRBJ1-1 | many | TRBD1 | TRBV5-1 | CASSLTGGFSEAFF | TGCGCCAGCAGCTTGACAGGGGGCTTTAGTGAAGCTTTCTTT
TRBJ1-5 | . | . | TRBV19 | CASSVGRSQPQHF | TGTGCCAGTAGTGTCGGGAGATCTCAACCCCAGCATTTT
TRBJ2-7 | . | TRBD2 | TRBV6-5 | CASSSGLGSYEQYF | TGTGCCAGCAGCTCGGGACTAGGATCCTACGAGCAGTACTTC
TRBJ2-1 | many | . | TRBV11-3 | CASSLGGSGENEQFF | TGTGCCAGCAGCTTAGGGGGCTCAGGGGAAAATGAGCAGTTCTTC
TRBJ1-1 | few | . | TRBV5-4 | CASSSQDRDRTEAFF | TGTGCCAGCAGCTCCCAGGACCGAGATCGAACTGAAGCTTTCTTT
TRBJ2-5 | many | TRBD2 | TRBV20-1 | CSAREAGGRKETQYF | TGCAGTGCTAGGGAGGCTGGCGGGAGGAAAGAGACCCAGTACTTC
TRBJ2-1 | few | TRBD2 | TRBV4-2 | CASIPTPTSGYNEQFF | TGTGCCAGCATCCCGACACCGACTAGCGGGTACAATGAGCAGTTCTTC
TRBJ2-3 | many | . | TRBV25-1 | CASSEGQGIRTDTQYF | TGTGCCAGCAGTGAAGGGCAGGGAATCCGCACAGATACGCAGTATTTT
TRBJ1-5 | many | . | TRBV2 | CASRDGTARNQPQHF | TGTGCCAGCAGAGACGGGACGGCTCGCAATCAGCCCCAGCATTTT
TRBJ2-3 | . | . | TRBV6-4 | CASSEKGETDTQYF | TGTGCCAGCAGTGAGAAGGGGGAGACAGATACGCAGTATTTT
TRBJ2-3 | . | TRBD1 | TRBV7-2 | CASSFYRGLTDTQYF | TGTGCCAGCAGCTTCTACAGGGGGCTCACAGATACGCAGTATTTT
TRBJ2-1 | many | . | TRBV12-3/TRBV12-4 | CASSLASGEQFF | TGTGCCAGCAGTTTAGCGTCGGGTGAGCAGTTCTTC
TRBJ1-2 | few | TRBD1 | TRBV20-1 | CSASSFLGQGAVGYGYTF | TGCAGTGCGAGTAGTTTCCTTGGACAGGGGGCCGTAGGGTATGGCTACACCTTC
TRBJ1-2 | . | TRBD1 | TRBV11-2 | CASSQHRDRLGYTF | TGTGCCAGCAGTCAACACCGGGACAGGCTAGGCTACACCTTC
TRBJ2-5 | many | TRBD2 | TRBV7-8 | CASNLSGGEKTQYF | TGTGCCAGCAATCTTAGCGGGGGGGAGAAGACCCAGTACTTC
TRBJ2-3 | . | TRBD1 | TRBV11-2 | CASSFRDREVYTQYF | TGTGCCAGCAGCTTCCGGGACAGGGAGGTATATACGCAGTATTTT
TRBJ2-1 | many | . | TRBV12-3/TRBV12-4 | CASSSGSLGQFF | TGTGCCAGCAGTTCGGGGTCTCTGGGGCAGTTCTTC
TRBJ2-2 | many | . | TRBV12-3/TRBV12-4 | CASRNGPTGELFF | TGTGCCAGCCGCAACGGGCCAACCGGGGAGCTGTTTTTT
TRBJ1-2 | many | . | TRBV13 | CASSPRPPVGYTF | TGTGCCAGCAGTCCCCGTCCTCCGGTAGGCTACACCTTC
TRBJ1-4 | many | . | TRBV7-2 | CASSSTGTNEKLFF | TGTGCCAGCAGCTCGACAGGAACTAATGAAAAACTGTTTTTT
TRBJ1-4 | . | . | TRBV12-3/TRBV12-4 | CASSPVGRAHTNEKLFF | TGTGCCAGCAGCCCCGTGGGGAGGGCGCATACAAACGAAAAACTGTTTTTT
TRBJ2-3 | . | . | TRBV12-3/TRBV12-4 | CASSALADTQYF | TGTGCCAGCAGCGCCTTGGCGGATACGCAGTATTTT
TRBJ2-3 | few | TRBD2 | TRBV5-1 | CASSPGLAGGPGTDTQYF | TGCGCCAGCAGCCCGGGACTAGCGGGGGGGCCCGGCACAGATACGCAGTATTTT
TRBJ2-2 | few | . | TRBV7-9 | CASSLARTGELFF | TGTGCCAGCAGCTTAGCCCGTACCGGGGAGCTGTTTTTT
TRBJ2-1 | many | TRBD2 | TRBV9 | CASSARLAGGYNEQFF | TGTGCCAGCAGCGCACGACTAGCGGGAGGCTACAATGAGCAGTTCTTC
TRBJ2-7 | many | . | TRBV7-9 | CASSFGGGEQYF | TGTGCCAGCAGCTTTGGGGGAGGCGAGCAGTACTTC
TRBJ1-6 | . | TRBD1 | TRBV20-1 | CSARSPGTGDRSPLHF | TGCAGTGCTAGATCCCCCGGGACAGGGGATAGATCACCCCTCCACTTT
TRBJ1-5 | . | . | TRBV20-1 | CSARDRPNQPQHF | TGCAGTGCTAGAGATAGGCCCAATCAGCCCCAGCATTTT